This paragraph covers one T cell receptor beta chain sequence. Libraries were prepared by immunoSEQ multiplex PCR; TCRdb keeps only in-frame clonotypes and omits some of them. In the table there are some 21,000 clones, 85% to 90% of which are singletons. These data originate in a study of OX40 agonist ivuxolimab in advanced cancers. Germline-derived CDR1 and CDR2 are GTSNPN and SVGIG (reference sequence). CDR3 size: 15 residues. J lost 4 bases, V lost 7 bases, and 11 bases had no gene match. V is TRBV30 and J is TRBJ1-1, with 11 positions matching TRBD1. The sequence derives from an adult with an advanced solid tumor such as melanoma, head and neck, liver or kidney cancer. The sample in question was CD4+ or CD8+ T cells sorted from blood, obtained in a trial of the OX40 agonist ivuxolimab. The DNA for the CDR3 is TGTGCCTCTCCCGGACAGGGGGCAAGCGGCACTGAAGCTTTCTTT. Amino acids: CASPGQGASGTEAFF.